This TCR beta chain was sequenced for a study of CXCR3-negative and CXCR3-positive naive CD8 T cells. Study-level points and caveats: Naive CXCR3-negative and CXCR3-positive cells had similar TRBV-TRBJ usage; memory differed. CXCR3-positive naive cells had more hydrophobic TRB CDR3s than CXCR3-negative naive cells. For memory CD8+ cells diversity was much lower, but both naive subsets had comparably high diversity. Naive subsets did not differ in surface CD5, and TRB CDR3 properties served to infer TCR strength.

The CDR3 is 14 residues long. Germline V CDR1 and CDR2: MNHEY, SVGEGT. A note on this clonotype: The antigen is not known.

The CD45RO-CCR7+CD27+CD95- phenotype denoted naive CD8+ T cells. Carrying UMI labels, the TRB cDNA libraries were prepared through 5' RACE. TCRdb reworked the 5' RACE reads into one entry per CDR3 protein, no DNA. The sample shows about 120,000 distinct CDR3 sequences, and around 0.36% sits with its ten largest clones. This chain joins TRBV6-2 or TRBV6-3 and TRBJ2-7. The sequencing sample was made of naive CXCR3+ CD8+ T cells from blood. Described subset: CD45RO-CCR7+CD27+CD95- naive CD8+ T cells expressing CXCR3 (TNR3+). The receptor was isolated from a human donor in good health. Some clones in this sample may be carry-over from other donors' samples. The CDR3: CASSYSDNSYEQYF.